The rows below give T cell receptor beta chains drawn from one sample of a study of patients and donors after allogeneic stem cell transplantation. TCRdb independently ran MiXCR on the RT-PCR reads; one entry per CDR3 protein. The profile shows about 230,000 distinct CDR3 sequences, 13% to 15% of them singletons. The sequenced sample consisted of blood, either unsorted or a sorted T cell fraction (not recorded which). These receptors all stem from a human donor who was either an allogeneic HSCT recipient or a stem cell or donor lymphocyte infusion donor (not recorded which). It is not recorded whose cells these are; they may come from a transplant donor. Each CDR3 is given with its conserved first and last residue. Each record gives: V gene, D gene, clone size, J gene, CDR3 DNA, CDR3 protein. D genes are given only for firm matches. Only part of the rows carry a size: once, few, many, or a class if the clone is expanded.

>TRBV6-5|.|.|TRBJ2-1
TGTGCCAGCAGTTACTGGGGGAGCGGGTCGTACAATGAGCAGTTCTTC
CASSYWGSGSYNEQFF
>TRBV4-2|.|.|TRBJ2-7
TGTGCCAGCAGCCATTATGGGGGGAGGTCGGGGTCCTACGAGCAGTACTTC
CASSHYGGRSGSYEQYF
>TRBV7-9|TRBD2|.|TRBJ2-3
TGTGCCAGCAGCTCCGATGGGCTAGCGGGAGCCACAGATACGCAGTATTTT
CASSSDGLAGATDTQYF
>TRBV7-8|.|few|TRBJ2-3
TGTGCCAGCAGCTTGAGAGCGTTCACAGATACGCAGTATTTT
CASSLRAFTDTQYF
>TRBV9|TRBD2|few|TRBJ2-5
TGTGCCAGCAGCGTCTTAGCGGGGGGCCTACAAGAGACCCAGTACTTC
CASSVLAGGLQETQYF
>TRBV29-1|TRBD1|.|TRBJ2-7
TGCAGCGCCGGGACAGGGCTTATGGAGCAGTACTTC
CSAGTGLMEQYF
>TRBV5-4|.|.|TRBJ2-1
TGTGCCAGCAGCTCCTTCCCCGGTGAGCAGTTCTTC
CASSSFPGEQFF
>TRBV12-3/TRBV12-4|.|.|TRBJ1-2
TGTGCCAGCACGACAGCTAAAGCTAACTATGGCTACACCTTC
CASTTAKANYGYTF
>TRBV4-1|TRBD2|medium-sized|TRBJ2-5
TGCGCCAGCAGCCAAGATCCTAGCGGGGCTCAGCAAGAGACCCAGTACTTC
CASSQDPSGAQQETQYF
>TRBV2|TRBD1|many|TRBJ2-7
TGTGCCAGCGGGGGGGACAGGGAGTGGGAGCAGTACTTC
CASGGDREWEQYF
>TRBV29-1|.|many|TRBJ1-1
TGCAGCGTTGGGACAAAGAACACTGAAGCTTTCTTT
CSVGTKNTEAFF
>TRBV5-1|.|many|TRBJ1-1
TGCGCCAGCAGCTTGCAGGGGTTGACCACTGAAGCTTTCTTT
CASSLQGLTTEAFF
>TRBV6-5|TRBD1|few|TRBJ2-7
TGTGCCAGCAGTTCCCGACAGGGGAGCGTAACCTACGAGCAGTACTTC
CASSSRQGSVTYEQYF
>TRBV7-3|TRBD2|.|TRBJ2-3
TGTGCCAGCAGCTTAGGGGTCGGGCTAGCGGGCACAGATACGCAGTATTTT
CASSLGVGLAGTDTQYF
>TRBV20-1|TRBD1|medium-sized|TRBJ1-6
TGCAGTGCTCCACCGCCGACAGGGGATAATTCACCCCTCCACTTT
CSAPPPTGDNSPLHF
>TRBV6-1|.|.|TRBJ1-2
TGTGCCAGCACCTTGGGGATAGGTCTCTATGGCTACACCTTC
CASTLGIGLYGYTF
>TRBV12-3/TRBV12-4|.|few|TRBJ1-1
TGTGCCAGCAGTTTGTGGGGGCCAAACACTGAAGCTTTCTTT
CASSLWGPNTEAFF
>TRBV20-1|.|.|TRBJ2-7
TGCAGTGCTAGGGGATCTTGGGGAGGCTCCTACGAGCAGTACTTC
CSARGSWGGSYEQYF
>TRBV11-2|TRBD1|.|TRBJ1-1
TGTGCCAGCAGCACCTACAGGGGGGTTCGCACTGAAGCTTTCTTT
CASSTYRGVRTEAFF
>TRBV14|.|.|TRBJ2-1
TGTGCCAGCAGCCCCCCAGGGGCGGGGGAATACAATGAGCAGTTCTTC
CASSPPGAGEYNEQFF
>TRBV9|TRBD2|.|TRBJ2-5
TGTGCCAGCAGCGTAGTTGCGGGAGGGGTGACCCAGTACTTC
CASSVVAGGVTQYF
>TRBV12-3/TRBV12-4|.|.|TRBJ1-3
TGTGCCAGCAAAACGCCAGGAAACACCATATATTTT
CASKTPGNTIYF
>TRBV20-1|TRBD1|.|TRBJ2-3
TGCAGCGCCCCCCCCGGAACAGGGGGCGGCACAGATACGCAGTATTTT
CSAPPGTGGGTDTQYF
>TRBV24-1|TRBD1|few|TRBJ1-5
TGTGCCACCAGATCCTCCGGGACAGGGTATCAGCCCCAGCATTTT
CATRSSGTGYQPQHF